A single sample gave rise to the 15 T cell receptor beta chains below, sequenced in a study of beta chain features in type 1 diabetes. The antigens of these receptors remain unknown. Study-level points and caveats: Researchers report that Type 1 diabetes patients had moderately but significantly shorter TCRB CDR3s across all four CD4+ subsets.

Expressed TCRB transcripts were sequenced because the isolated RNA had all been reverse transcribed beforehand. This table comes from immunoSEQ multiplex PCR, and its TCRdb copy is limited to in-frame clones, with some not included. The repertoire holds 300,000 to 350,000 clones, around 9.3% seen once, with roughly 1% in the top ten. Sequenced material: central memory CD4+ T cells from blood. Receptor source: a man aged 25 to 40 with type 1 diabetes.

The CDR3 sequence: CASSFPGISREQYF. DNA of the CDR3: TGTGCCAGCAGCTTTCCCGGGATTTCCCGCGAGCAGTACTTC. This rearrangement joins TRBV7-2 to TRBJ2-7, with D tentatively TRBD2 (5 bases). V lost 3 bases, J lost 6 bases, and 15 bases lay in between. CDR1 SGHTA and CDR2 FQGNSA come from the germline V gene. The CDR3 has 14 amino acids. Combining the CDR3 with reference TRBV7-2 and TRBJ2-7 gives the whole variable domain GAGVSQSPSNKVTEKGKDVELRCDPISGHTALYWYRQSLGQGLEFLIYFQGNSAPDKSGLPSDRFSAERTGGSVSTLTIQRTQQEDSAVYLCASSFPGISREQYFGPGTRLTVT.

The chain couples TRBV4-3 to TRBJ1-1; weak D call: TRBD1 (6 bases). Germline loops: CDR1 LGHNA, CDR2 YSLEER. CDR3 length: 14 amino acids. Trimming cost V 4 bases and J 5 bases, with 14 bases left between them. CDR3: CASSPHRVGTEAFF. The CDR3 DNA sequence: TGCGCCAGCAGCCCCCACAGGGTTGGGACTGAAGCTTTCTTT.

CDR3 sequence (DNA): TGCGCCACCCAAATCGAAAGGACGTCAAGCTATGGCTACACCTTC. Translating it yields CATQIERTSSYGYTF. The chain employs TRBV4-3 and TRBJ1-2, with D uncertain. V lost 10 bases, J lost 4 bases, and 22 bases lay in between. Germline V gene lookup returns CDR1 LGHNA and CDR2 YSLEER. The CDR3 covers 15 residues.

The chain couples TRBV7-8 to TRBJ2-3, with D possibly being TRBD2 (7 bases). The CDR3 is made up of 16 amino acids. The V gene lost 5 bases and the J gene lost 0 bases, with 15 bases spanning the gap. The germline V gene encodes CDR1 SGHVS and CDR2 FQNEAQ. CDR3 loop: CASSPVGGASTDTQYF. As DNA, the CDR3 is TGTGCCAGCAGCCCCGTTGGGGGGGCTAGCACAGATACGCAGTATTTT.

This clone was found a few times. The chain is built from TRBV7-2 and TRBJ2-7; D unclear. Trimming took off 5 bases at V and 5 bases at J, with 10 bases between the two ends. This CDR3 has 12 residues. Germline loops: CDR1 SGHTA, CDR2 FQGNSA. The CDR3 protein is CASSPSGHEQYF. The DNA of the CDR3 is TGTGCCAGCAGCCCCTCCGGGCACGAGCAGTACTTC.

This clone turned up a few times. The chain is built from TRBV2 and TRBJ1-2, with D perhaps matching TRBD1 (5 bases). Deletions cut 4 bases from V and 1 base from J, with 13 bases between. This CDR3 is 15 amino acids long. The germline V gene encodes CDR1 SNHLY and CDR2 FYNNEI. CDR3 protein: CASSGRVRDNYGYTF. In DNA form, the CDR3 reads TGTGCCAGCAGTGGCAGGGTCAGGGATAACTATGGCTACACCTTC.

This clone turned up a few times. The V call is TRBV18, the J call TRBJ2-6; D ambiguous. This CDR3 comprises 14 residues. Trimming removed 3 bases at V and 2 bases at J, with 5 bases between. The germline CDR1 and CDR2 sequences are KGHSH and LQKENI. In DNA form, the CDR3 reads TGTGCCAGCTCACCCCGAACTGGGGCCAACGTCCTGACTTTC. This translates into CASSPRTGANVLTF. The full variable domain, rest sourced from reference TRBV18 and TRBJ2-6, is NAGVMQNPRHLVRRRGQEARLRCSPMKGHSHVYWYRQLPEEGLKFMVYLQKENIIDESGMPKERFSAEFPKEGPSILRIQQVVRGDSAAYFCASSPRTGANVLTFGAGSRLTVL.

This chain uses TRBV28 with TRBJ1-1; TRBD1 might be the D (6 bases). The V end lost 7 bases, the J end lost 5 bases, and 11 bases lay between the germline ends. The V gene's germline CDR1 is MDHEN and CDR2 SYDVKM. The CDR3 is made up of 12 amino acids. In nucleotides, the CDR3 is TGTGCCAGCACAGGGCAGGGGACTGAAGCTTTCTTT. Its translation is CASTGQGTEAFF.

The chain uses TRBV9 and TRBJ2-5, with D perhaps matching TRBD1 or TRBD2 (5 bases each). There are 16 residues in the CDR3. The germline CDR1 and CDR2 sequences are SGDLS and YYNGEE. Trimming took off 2 bases at V and 3 bases at J, with 17 bases between the two ends. CDR3 loop: CASSVRDRAYEETQYF. As DNA, the CDR3 is TGTGCCAGCAGCGTTCGGGACCGAGCCTATGAAGAGACCCAGTACTTC.

This clone appeared once. The chain combines TRBV5-1 with TRBJ2-5; a weak D match, TRBD1 (5 bases). V lost 5 bases and J lost 5, with 19 bases in between. CDR1 and CDR2 from the germline V gene are SGHRS and YFSETQ. There are 15 residues in the CDR3. The CDR3 DNA sequence: TGCGCCAGCAGGGGTGGGGCCTTTTCCCCGGAGACCCAGTACTTC. It codes for CASRGGAFSPETQYF.

The chain recombines TRBV29-1 with TRBJ1-1; D possibly corresponds to TRBD1 (6 bases). CDR1 and CDR2 from the germline V gene are SQVTM and ANQGSEA. The CDR3 is 14 residues long. Trimming left V 7 bases short and J 3 bases short, with 18 bases between. Here the CDR3 DNA reads TGCAGCGCCCGGGAAGGGGGGGAGGACACTGAAGCTTTCTTT. This encodes CSAREGGEDTEAFF.

This clone showed up many times. The rearrangement links TRBV7-2 to TRBJ2-4, with D possibly matching TRBD2 (6 bases). Germline loops: CDR1 SGHTA, CDR2 FQGNSA. There are 15 residues in the CDR3. The V gene lost 4 bases and the J gene lost 6 bases, with 16 bases spanning the gap. This CDR3 reads CASSSPLGAGNIQYF. The DNA for the CDR3 is TGTGCCAGCAGCTCGCCTCTGGGAGCGGGAAACATTCAGTACTTC.

The chain recombines TRBV5-4 with TRBJ1-5; TRBD1 is a possible D gene (5 bases). CDR1 is SGHNT, CDR2 YYREEE, per germline (reference sequence). The CDR3 runs 15 residues. With 4 bases removed from V and 3 bases from J, the gap between germline ends came to 14 bases. Here the CDR3 reads CASSEPGHFNQPQHF. As DNA, the CDR3 is TGTGCCAGCAGCGAACCTGGACACTTCAATCAGCCCCAGCATTTT. The variable domain in full, completed from reference TRBV5-4 and TRBJ1-5, reads ETGVTQSPTHLIKTRGQQVTLRCSSQSGHNTVSWYQQALGQGPQFIFQYYREEENGRGNFPPRFSGLQFPNYSSELNVNALELDDSALYLCASSEPGHFNQPQHFGDGTRLSIL.

The chain has TRBV25-1 and TRBJ1-2; D perhaps matches TRBD1 (5 bases). The CDR3 contains 11 residues. V gave up 9 bases and J gave up 8 bases, with 13 bases separating them. Looked up from germline, CDR1 is MGHDK and CDR2 is SYGVNS. The CDR3 spells CASKQGRGYTF. In DNA, the CDR3 is TGTGCCAGTAAGCAGGGAAGGGGCTACACCTTC.

There are a few counts of this clone. V usage is TRBV18 and J usage is TRBJ2-3; a possible D gene is TRBD2 (6 bases). V dropped 2 bases and J dropped 2 bases, with 14 bases sitting between them. CDR3 size: 16 residues. Germline CDR1 and CDR2: KGHSH and LQKENI. CDR3 sequence reads: CASSPMAGRNTDTQYF. For the CDR3, the DNA is TGTGCCAGCTCACCAATGGCAGGGAGGAACACAGATACGCAGTATTTT.